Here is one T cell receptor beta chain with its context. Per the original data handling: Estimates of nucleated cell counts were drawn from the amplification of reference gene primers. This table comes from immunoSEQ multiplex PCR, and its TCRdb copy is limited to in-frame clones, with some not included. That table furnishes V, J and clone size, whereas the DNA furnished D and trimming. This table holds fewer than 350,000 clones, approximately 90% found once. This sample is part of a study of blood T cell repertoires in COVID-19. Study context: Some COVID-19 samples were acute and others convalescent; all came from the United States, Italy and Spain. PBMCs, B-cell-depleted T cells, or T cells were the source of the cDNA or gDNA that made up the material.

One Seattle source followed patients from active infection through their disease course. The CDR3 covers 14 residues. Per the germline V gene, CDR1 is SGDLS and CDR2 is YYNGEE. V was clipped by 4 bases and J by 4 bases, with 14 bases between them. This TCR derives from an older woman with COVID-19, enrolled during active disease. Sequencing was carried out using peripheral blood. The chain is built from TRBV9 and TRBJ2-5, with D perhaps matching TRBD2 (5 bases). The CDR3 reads CASSRASEGETQYF. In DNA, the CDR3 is TGTGCCAGCAGCCGGGCGTCTGAGGGAGAGACCCAGTACTTC.